The following is a T cell receptor beta chain sequence with its context. Germline CDR1 and CDR2: SGHTA and FQGNSA. With 3 bases clipped from V and 0 bases from J, the junction kept 2 bases outside the gene matches. The CDR3 runs 14 residues. The treatment here: 15 Gy SBRT to primary tumor, nephrectomy 4 weeks later. The sample belongs to a study of radiation and T cells in renal cell carcinoma. Assay: immunoSEQ multiplex PCR; the TCRdb copy retains only in-frame clones and omits some. The sample records approximately 10,000 clones, roughly 59% being singletons. Sequenced material: tumor tissue, taken from a patient whose treatment included radiotherapy and nephrectomy. The chain joins TRBV7-2 to TRBJ2-7; 7 nucleotides match TRBD1. The sequence came from a woman in her forties or fifties with renal cell carcinoma. The CDR3 nucleotides read TGTGCCAGCAGCTTCCGGGACAGCTCCTACGAGCAGTACTTC. Translating gives CASSFRDSSYEQYF.